The 21 T cell receptor beta chains below come from one sample, sequenced in a study of blood T cell repertoires in COVID-19. Method: immunoSEQ multiplex PCR; TCRdb's copy keeps in-frame clones and lacks some. The table has a few hundred thousand clones, roughly nine tenths seen once. The sequenced sample consisted of peripheral blood. These receptors all come from a woman aged 40-49 years who had recovered from COVID-19.

This chain joins TRBV3-1 (or the pseudogene TRBV3-2) and TRBJ1-1; D is possibly TRBD1 (5 bases). Germline V gene lookup returns CDR1 LGHDT and CDR2 YNNKEL (reference sequence). This CDR3 spans 14 amino acids. Trimming removed 0 bases at V and 6 bases at J, with 11 bases between. The CDR3 loop reads CASSQDGRVAEAFF. The CDR3 nucleotides read TGTGCCAGCAGCCAAGACGGCAGGGTGGCTGAAGCTTTCTTT.

The chain links TRBV11-2 to TRBJ2-2; no firm D call. The V gene's germline CDR1 is SGHAT and CDR2 FQNNGV. V lost 5 bases and J lost 2, with 9 bases in between. The CDR3 length is 14 residues. The CDR3 nucleotides read TGTGCCAGCAGCGTTGCAGGAAACACCGGGGAGCTGTTTTTT. As protein: CASSVAGNTGELFF.

Worth noting for this clone: A read error may account for a junction end that differs from germline. The sample contains more than one DNA sequence encoding this CDR3. The chain has TRBV9 and TRBJ2-7, with D tentatively TRBD1 (5 bases). This CDR3 spans 14 amino acids. CDR1 and CDR2 (germline): SGDLS, YYNGEE. CDR3 region: CASSVGGQPYEQYF. CDR3 nucleotides: TGTGCCAGCAGCGTAGGAGGACAACCCTACGAGCAGTATTTC.

The chain recombines TRBV19 with TRBJ2-3; TRBD2 matches 10 bases. Germline-derived CDR1 and CDR2 are LNHDA and SQIVND (reference sequence). Trimming cost V 3 bases and J 2 bases; bases outside gene matches: 11. This CDR3 is 18 amino acids long. Written as DNA, the CDR3 is TGTGCCAGTAGTATCTCCCTTGGACTAGCGGAGAACACAGATACGCAGTATTTT. It is translated as CASSISLGLAENTDTQYF.

This chain joins TRBV19 and TRBJ1-2; 11 positions agree with TRBD1. Germline V gene data show CDR1 as LNHDA and CDR2 as SQIVND (reference sequence). The junction had 5 bases not matched to a gene; V was cut back by 6 bases and J by 5 bases. The CDR3 has 14 residues. CDR3 in amino acids: CASSPGQGAYGYTF. CDR3 in DNA: TGTGCCAGTAGCCCCGGACAGGGGGCGTATGGCTACACCTTC.

This rearrangement joins TRBV5-1 to TRBJ2-7; D possibly corresponds to TRBD2 (5 bases). The V end was cut by 7 bases, the J end by 0 bases, with 11 bases between. This CDR3 region has 13 residues. Germline V CDR1 and CDR2: SGHRS, YFSETQ. The DNA for the CDR3 is TGCGCCAGCGGTCCGGGGAGCTCCTACGAGCAGTACTTC. This encodes CASGPGSSYEQYF.

This clone was seen a handful of times. CDR3 DNA: TGTGCCAGTAGTATGGGGGACAGGGAGTCCTACAATGAGCAGTTCTTC. As protein: CASSMGDRESYNEQFF. This chain links TRBV19 with TRBJ2-1; 9 nucleotides align to TRBD1. This CDR3 is built from 16 residues. Germline-derived CDR1 and CDR2 are LNHDA and SQIVND (reference sequence). V lost 3 bases to trimming and J lost 1 base; unmatched junction nucleotides: 4.

The V gene is TRBV27, the J gene TRBJ2-7; D may be TRBD1 (6 bases). The CDR3 is 13 residues long. Per germline, CDR1 MNHEY and CDR2 SMNVEV (reference sequence). Trimming stripped 4 bases from V and 1 base from J, with 8 bases between. The chain's CDR3 is CASSSGHSYEQYF. The CDR3 DNA is TGTGCCAGCAGTTCGGGACATTCCTACGAGCAGTACTTC.

The chain is built from TRBV15 and TRBJ2-1; TRBD2 matches at 16 bases. The trim removed 3 bases at V and 4 bases at J, leaving 9 bases unmatched. Looked up from germline, CDR1 is LNHNV and CDR2 is YYDKDF (reference sequence). The CDR3 runs to 19 residues. The CDR3 region has the DNA TGTGCCACCAGCAGGTCCCAGGGACTAGCGGGAGGGGGATACAATGAGCAGTTCTTC. This translates into CATSRSQGLAGGGYNEQFF.

This rearrangement joins TRBV3-1 (or the pseudogene TRBV3-2) to TRBJ2-2; TRBD2 agrees at 8 bases. Germline CDR1 and CDR2: LGHDT and YNNKEL (reference sequence). The CDR3 has 16 amino acids. Trimming took 4 bases from V and 6 from J; bases not matched to a gene: 10. The CDR3 region is CASSPTSGSQPGELFF. The CDR3 bases are TGTGCCAGCAGCCCCACCAGCGGGAGCCAGCCCGGGGAGCTGTTTTTT.

The chain couples TRBV23-1 to TRBJ2-1; 7 bases are a match to TRBD2. TRBV23-1 is filed as an ORF, its function uncertain. The V segment lost 0 bases and the J segment 2 bases; nucleotides outside the gene matches: 4. The length of the CDR3 is 16 residues. CDR3 DNA: TGCGCCAGCAGTCAATCTACTAGCGAAACCTACAATGAGCAGTTCTTC. Its translation: CASSQSTSETYNEQFF.

The V call is TRBV28, the J call TRBJ1-3, with D perhaps TRBD1 (6 bases). The germline V and J ends were trimmed by 5 bases and 6 bases, with 11 bases remaining between them. Germline V gene data show CDR1 as MDHEN and CDR2 as SYDVKM. This CDR3 spans 13 amino acids. The CDR3 region is CASSRQGPNTIYF. CDR3 nucleotide sequence: TGTGCCAGCAGTCGGCAGGGGCCAAACACCATATATTTT. Full variable domain (rest looked up from reference TRBV28 and TRBJ1-3): DVKVTQSSRYLVKRTGEKVFLECVQDMDHENMFWYRQDPGLGLRLIYFSYDVKMKEKGDIPEGYSVSREKKERFSLILESASTNQTSMYLCASSRQGPNTIYFGEGSWLTVV.

This chain connects TRBV5-1 to TRBJ2-2; weak D call: TRBD1 (6 bases). Germline lookup yields CDR1 SGHRS and CDR2 YFSETQ. The V and J ends lost 3 bases and 4 bases respectively, with 13 bases between them. This CDR3 is 15 amino acids long. The CDR3 nucleotides are TGCGCCAGCAGCTCCGCCACAGGGATCACCGGGGAGCTGTTTTTT. This translates into CASSSATGITGELFF.

V and J are TRBV10-3 and TRBJ2-5; 8 bases match TRBD1. Germline V gives CDR1 ENHRY, CDR2 SYGVKD. Trimming took 5 bases from V and 5 from J; bases not matched to a gene: 7. This CDR3 spans 14 amino acids. CDR3 nucleotides: TGTGCCATCAGTCAACAGGGGGTGGGGGAGACCCAGTACTTC. Protein sequence: CAISQQGVGETQYF.

The rearrangement links TRBV5-4 to TRBJ2-7, with TRBD2 matching over 10 bases. The CDR3 contains 13 residues. CDR1 is SGHNT, CDR2 YYREEE, per germline (reference sequence). V lost 4 bases to trimming and J lost 3 bases; unmatched junction nucleotides: 1. The CDR3 region has the DNA TGTGCCAGCAGCCTAGCGGGGGTCTACGAGCAGTACTTC. Protein sequence: CASSLAGVYEQYF.

V is TRBV18 and J is TRBJ2-5; weak D call: TRBD2 (5 bases). The V gene's germline CDR1 is KGHSH and CDR2 LQKENI. The CDR3 consists of 13 residues. V shed 4 bases and J shed 5 bases, with 11 bases lying between them. CDR3 coding DNA: TGTGCCAGCTCACTAACCGGGGTGGAGACCCAGTACTTC. Translation gives CASSLTGVETQYF.

The chain joins TRBV4-2 to TRBJ2-1, with 8 bases fitting TRBD2. J lost 5 bases, V lost 3 bases, and 12 bases had no gene match. The CDR3 consists of 17 residues. Germline V gene data show CDR1 as LGHNA and CDR2 as YNFKEQ. The DNA of the CDR3 is TGTGCCAGCAGCCAGGATACAGGACTAGCACTAAACAATGAGCAGTTCTTC. It encodes CASSQDTGLALNNEQFF.

The chain employs TRBV2 and TRBJ1-2; 9 bases are shared with TRBD1. Germline V CDR1 and CDR2: SNHLY, FYNNEI. V lost 5 bases to trimming and J lost 5 bases; unmatched junction nucleotides: 9. This CDR3 comprises 15 residues. The CDR3 loop is CASSKTGGAGYGYTF. The CDR3 nucleotides are TGTGCCAGCAGTAAAACAGGGGGCGCCGGATATGGCTACACCTTC.

The genes are TRBV5-1 and TRBJ1-2; D perhaps matches TRBD1 (5 bases). The CDR3 extends over 14 amino acids. The V gene's germline CDR1 is SGHRS and CDR2 YFSETQ. The V gene lost 5 bases and the J gene lost 6 bases, with 17 bases spanning the gap. This chain's CDR3 is CASSLGGGENGYTF. Written as DNA, the CDR3 is TGCGCCAGCAGTCTTGGGGGAGGGGAGAATGGCTACACCTTC. Full variable domain (missing parts from reference TRBV5-1 and TRBJ1-2): KAGVTQTPRYLIKTRGQQVTLSCSPISGHRSVSWYQQTPGQGLQFLFEYFSETQRNKGNFPGRFSGRQFSNSRSEMNVSTLELGDSALYLCASSLGGGENGYTFGSGTRLTVV.

The chain is built from TRBV19 and TRBJ1-5; perhaps TRBD1 as D (5 bases). V lost 11 bases and J lost 5, with 13 bases in between. The CDR3 totals 12 residues. Per germline, CDR1 LNHDA and CDR2 SQIVND (reference sequence). CDR3 in amino acids: CAGGTAHQPQHF. CDR3 DNA sequence: TGTGCCGGAGGGACGGCGCATCAGCCCCAGCATTTT. The variable domain in full, with the rest retrieved from reference TRBV19 and TRBJ1-5, is DGGITQSPKYLFRKEGQNVTLSCEQNLNHDAMYWYRQDPGQGLRLIYYSQIVNDFQKGDIAEGYSVSREKKESFPLTVTSAQKNPTAFYLCAGGTAHQPQHFGDGTRLSIL.

The rearrangement uses TRBV7-9 and TRBJ2-2; D possibly corresponds to TRBD1 (5 bases). Germline V gives CDR1 SEHNR, CDR2 FQNEAQ (reference sequence). Trimming shortened V by 5 bases and J by 0 bases, and 10 bases separated the two germline ends. CDR3 length equals 15 residues. CDR3 DNA: TGTGCCAGCAGCCCCCAGGGTACGAACACCGGGGAGCTGTTTTTT. Amino acids: CASSPQGTNTGELFF. The whole variable domain, filled in from reference TRBV7-9 and TRBJ2-2, reads DTGVSQNPRHKITKRGQNVTFRCDPISEHNRLYWYRQTLGQGPEFLTYFQNEAQLEKSRLLSDRFSAERPKGSFSTLEIQRTEQGDSAMYLCASSPQGTNTGELFFGEGSRLTVL.